The clone carrying this T cell receptor (beta chain) was seen a few times. Its antigen is as yet unknown. CDR3 length equals 17 residues. V shed 2 bases and J 0 bases; nucleotides not matched to a gene: 5. Germline V gene lookup returns CDR1 SGHTA and CDR2 FQGNSA. Primed by a sample-barcoded 5' primer and a J-beta primer mix, a second PCR proceeded for 7 to 11 cycles. TCRdb redid the calling of the 5' RACE reads with MiXCR, one entry per CDR3 protein. In the table there are about 600,000 distinct CDR3 sequences, 47% of which are singletons. This entry is derived from a study of blood T cells in healthy people across ages. The study's findings and limits: Naive T cell percentage showed a strong correlation with the diversity of TCR beta. When one million T cells were used, diversity estimates were thought to be underestimates.

The V call is TRBV7-2, the J call TRBJ2-3, with 10 bases that match TRBD2. The sequence derives from a man at least 80 years old in good health. Sequences were obtained from blood. For the CDR3, the DNA is TGTGCCAGCAGCTTACTAGGACTAGCGGTGAGCACAGATACGCAGTATTTT. Translating it yields CASSLLGLAVSTDTQYF.